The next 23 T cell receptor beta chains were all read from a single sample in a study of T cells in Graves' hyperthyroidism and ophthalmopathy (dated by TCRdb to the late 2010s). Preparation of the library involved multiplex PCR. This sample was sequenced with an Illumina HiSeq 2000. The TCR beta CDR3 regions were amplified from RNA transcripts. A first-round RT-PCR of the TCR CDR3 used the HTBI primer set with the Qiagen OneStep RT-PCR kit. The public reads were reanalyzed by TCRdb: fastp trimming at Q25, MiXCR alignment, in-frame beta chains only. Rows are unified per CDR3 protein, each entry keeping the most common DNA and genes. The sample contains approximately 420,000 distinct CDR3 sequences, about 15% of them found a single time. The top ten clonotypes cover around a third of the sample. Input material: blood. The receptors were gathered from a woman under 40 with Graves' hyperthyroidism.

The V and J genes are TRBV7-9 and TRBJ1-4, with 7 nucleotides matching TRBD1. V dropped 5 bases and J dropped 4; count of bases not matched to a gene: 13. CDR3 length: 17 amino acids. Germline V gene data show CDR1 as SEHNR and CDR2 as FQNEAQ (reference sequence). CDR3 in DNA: TGTGCCAGCAGCCAGAAGTACAGGGGCTATGTTAATGAAAAACTGTTTTTT. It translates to CASSQKYRGYVNEKLFF.

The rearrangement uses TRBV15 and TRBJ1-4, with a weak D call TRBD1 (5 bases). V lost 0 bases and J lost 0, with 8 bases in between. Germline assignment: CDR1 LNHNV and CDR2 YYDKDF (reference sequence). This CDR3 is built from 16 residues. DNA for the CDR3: TGTGCCACCAGCAGAGATCCGGGGGCAACTAATGAAAAACTGTTTTTT. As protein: CATSRDPGATNEKLFF.

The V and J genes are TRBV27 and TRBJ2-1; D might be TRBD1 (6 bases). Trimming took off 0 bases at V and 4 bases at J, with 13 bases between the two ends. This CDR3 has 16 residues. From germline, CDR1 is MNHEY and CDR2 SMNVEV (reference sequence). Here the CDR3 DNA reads TGTGCCAGCAGTTTATCGCGGACAGCCCCTTACAATGAGCAGTTCTTC. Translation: CASSLSRTAPYNEQFF.

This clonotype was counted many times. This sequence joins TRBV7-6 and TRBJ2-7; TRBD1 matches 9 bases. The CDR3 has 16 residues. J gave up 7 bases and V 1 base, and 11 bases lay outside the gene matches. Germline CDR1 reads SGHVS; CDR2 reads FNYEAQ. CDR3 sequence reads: CASSLEGQGIPREQYF. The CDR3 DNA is TGTGCCAGCAGCTTAGAGGGACAGGGAATCCCTCGGGAGCAGTACTTC.

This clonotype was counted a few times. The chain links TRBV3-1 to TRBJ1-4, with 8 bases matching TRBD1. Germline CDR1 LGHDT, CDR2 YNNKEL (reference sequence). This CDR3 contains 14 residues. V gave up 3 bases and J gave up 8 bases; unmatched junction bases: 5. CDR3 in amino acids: CASSHSRGLEKLFF. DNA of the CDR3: TGTGCCAGCAGCCATAGCAGGGGGCTCGAAAAACTGTTTTTT.

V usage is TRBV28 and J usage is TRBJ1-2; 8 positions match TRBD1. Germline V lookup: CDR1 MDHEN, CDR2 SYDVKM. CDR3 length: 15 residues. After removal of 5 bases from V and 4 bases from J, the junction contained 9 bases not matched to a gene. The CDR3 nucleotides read TGTGCCAGCAGTAAACCGGACAGGGCGGGCTATGGCTACACCTTC. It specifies CASSKPDRAGYGYTF.

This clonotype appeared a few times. CDR3 sequence reads: CASSQGLDGAYNEQFF. CDR3 nucleotide sequence: TGTGCCAGCTCACAGGGACTAGACGGCGCCTACAATGAGCAGTTCTTC. V is TRBV18 and J is TRBJ2-1; 8 nucleotides line up with TRBD2. Germline V gene lookup returns CDR1 KGHSH and CDR2 LQKENI. The CDR3 covers 16 residues. Germline trimming cut 4 bases from V and 2 bases from J; bases unmatched to any gene: 7.

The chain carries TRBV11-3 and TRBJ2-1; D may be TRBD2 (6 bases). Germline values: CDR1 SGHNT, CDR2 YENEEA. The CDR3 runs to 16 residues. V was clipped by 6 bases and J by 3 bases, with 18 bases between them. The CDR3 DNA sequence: TGTGCCAGCAGTCCAATAGGTTGGGGGGACTACAATGAGCAGTTCTTC. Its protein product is CASSPIGWGDYNEQFF.

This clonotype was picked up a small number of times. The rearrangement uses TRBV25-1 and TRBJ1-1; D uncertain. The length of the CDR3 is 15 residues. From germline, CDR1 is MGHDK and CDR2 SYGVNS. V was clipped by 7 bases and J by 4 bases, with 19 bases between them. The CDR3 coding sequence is TGTGCCAGCACAGAGAAGGGAGTAAAGGCCACTGAAGCTTTCTTT. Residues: CASTEKGVKATEAFF.

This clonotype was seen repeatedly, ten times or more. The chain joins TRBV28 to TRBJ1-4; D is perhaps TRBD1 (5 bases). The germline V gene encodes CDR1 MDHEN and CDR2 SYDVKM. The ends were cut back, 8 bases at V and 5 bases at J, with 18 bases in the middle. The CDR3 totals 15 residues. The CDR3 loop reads CASSLLRDENEKLFF. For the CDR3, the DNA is TGTGCCAGCTCCCTACTACGGGACGAAAATGAAAAACTGTTTTTT.

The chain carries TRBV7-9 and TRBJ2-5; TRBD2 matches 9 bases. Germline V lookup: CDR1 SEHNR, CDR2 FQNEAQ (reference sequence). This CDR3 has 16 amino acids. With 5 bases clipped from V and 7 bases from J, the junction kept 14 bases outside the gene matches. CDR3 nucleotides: TGTGCCAGCAGCCCCCCGACTAGCGGCCTCCCAGGGACCCAGTACTTC. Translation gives CASSPPTSGLPGTQYF.

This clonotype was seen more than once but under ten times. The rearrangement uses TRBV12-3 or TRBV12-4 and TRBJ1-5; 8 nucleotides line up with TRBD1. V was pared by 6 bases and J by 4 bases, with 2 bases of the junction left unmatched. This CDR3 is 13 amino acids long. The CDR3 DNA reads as TGTGCCAGCAGGAGGACAGGGAATCAGCCCCAGCATTTT. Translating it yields CASRRTGNQPQHF.

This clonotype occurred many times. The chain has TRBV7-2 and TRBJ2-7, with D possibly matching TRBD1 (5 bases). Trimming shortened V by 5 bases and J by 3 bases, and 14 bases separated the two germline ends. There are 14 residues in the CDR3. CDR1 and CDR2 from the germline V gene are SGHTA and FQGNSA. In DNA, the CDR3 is TGTGCCAGCAGCAAAAGTACCAGGGACTACGAGCAGTACTTC. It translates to CASSKSTRDYEQYF.

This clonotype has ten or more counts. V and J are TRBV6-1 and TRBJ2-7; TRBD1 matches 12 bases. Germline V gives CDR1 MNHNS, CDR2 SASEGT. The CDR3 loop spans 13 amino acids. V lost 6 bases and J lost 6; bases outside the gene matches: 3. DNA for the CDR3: TGTGCCAGCAGGCGGGACAGGGGGCGCGAGCAGTACTTC. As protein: CASRRDRGREQYF.

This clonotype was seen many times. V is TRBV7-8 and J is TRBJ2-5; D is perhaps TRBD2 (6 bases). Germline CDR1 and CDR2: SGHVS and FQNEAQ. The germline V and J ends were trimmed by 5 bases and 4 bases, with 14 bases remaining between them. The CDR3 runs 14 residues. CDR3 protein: CASSEMTAGETQYF. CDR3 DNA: TGTGCCAGCAGCGAGATGACAGCGGGAGAGACCCAGTACTTC.

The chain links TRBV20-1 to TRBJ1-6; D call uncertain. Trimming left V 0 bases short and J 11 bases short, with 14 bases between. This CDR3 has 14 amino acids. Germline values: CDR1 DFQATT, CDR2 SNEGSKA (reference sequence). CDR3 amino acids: CSAREWGTSPPLHF. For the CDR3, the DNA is TGCAGTGCTAGAGAGTGGGGAACAAGTCCACCCCTCCACTTT.

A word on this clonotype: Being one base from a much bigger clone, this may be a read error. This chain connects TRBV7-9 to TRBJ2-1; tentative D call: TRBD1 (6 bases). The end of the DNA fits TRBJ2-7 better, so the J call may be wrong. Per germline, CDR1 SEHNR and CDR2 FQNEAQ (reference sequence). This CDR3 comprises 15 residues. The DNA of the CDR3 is TGTGCCAGCAGCTTAATCCAGGGTCGGGACAATGAGCAGTACTTC. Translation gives CASSLIQGRDNEQYF.

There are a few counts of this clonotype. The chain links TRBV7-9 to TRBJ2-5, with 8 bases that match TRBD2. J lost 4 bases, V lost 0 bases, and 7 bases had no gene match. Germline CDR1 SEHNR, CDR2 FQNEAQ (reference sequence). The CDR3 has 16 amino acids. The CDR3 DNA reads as TGTGCCAGCAGCTTAGCGCAGCTAAGCGGGAGAGAGACCCAGTACTTC. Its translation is CASSLAQLSGRETQYF.

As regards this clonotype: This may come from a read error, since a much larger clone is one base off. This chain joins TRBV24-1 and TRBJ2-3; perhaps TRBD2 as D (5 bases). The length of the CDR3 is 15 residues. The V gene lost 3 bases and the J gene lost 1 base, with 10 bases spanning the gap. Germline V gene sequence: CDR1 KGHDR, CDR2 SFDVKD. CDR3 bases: TGTGCCACCAGTGATCCGGACGGGGGCACAGATACGCAGTATTTT. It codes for CATSDPDGGTDTQYF.

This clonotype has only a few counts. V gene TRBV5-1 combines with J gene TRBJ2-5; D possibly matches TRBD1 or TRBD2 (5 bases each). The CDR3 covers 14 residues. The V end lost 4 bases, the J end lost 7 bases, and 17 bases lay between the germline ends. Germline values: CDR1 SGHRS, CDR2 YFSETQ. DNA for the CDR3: TGCGCCAGCAGCCCCCGGGACGGAACTGGGACCCAGTACTTC. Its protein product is CASSPRDGTGTQYF.

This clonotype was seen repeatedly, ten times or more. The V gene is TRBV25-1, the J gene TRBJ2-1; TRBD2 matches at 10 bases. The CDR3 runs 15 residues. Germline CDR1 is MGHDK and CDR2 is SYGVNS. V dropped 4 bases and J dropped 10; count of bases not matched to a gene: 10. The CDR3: CASSGKGTSAREQFF. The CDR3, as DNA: TGTGCCAGCAGTGGAAAAGGGACTAGCGCGAGAGAGCAGTTCTTC.

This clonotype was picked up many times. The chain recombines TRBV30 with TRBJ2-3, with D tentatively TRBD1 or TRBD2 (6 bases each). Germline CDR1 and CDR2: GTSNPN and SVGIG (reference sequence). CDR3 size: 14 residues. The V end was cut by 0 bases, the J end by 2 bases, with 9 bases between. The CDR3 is CAWSVRGPTDTQYF. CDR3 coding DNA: TGTGCCTGGAGTGTACGGGGGCCCACAGATACGCAGTATTTT. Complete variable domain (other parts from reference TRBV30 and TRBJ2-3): SQTIHQWPATLVQPVGSPLSLECTVEGTSNPNLYWYRQAAGRGLQLLFYSVGIGQISSEVPQNLSASRPQDRQFILSSKKLLLSDSGFYLCAWSVRGPTDTQYFGPGTRLTVL.

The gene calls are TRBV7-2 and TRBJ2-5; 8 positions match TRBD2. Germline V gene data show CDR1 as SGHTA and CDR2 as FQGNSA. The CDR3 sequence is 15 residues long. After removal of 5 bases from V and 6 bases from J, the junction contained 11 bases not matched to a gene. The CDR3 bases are TGTGCCAGCAGCGACCTCGGGGGGGGGACGAAGACCCAGTACTTC. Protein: CASSDLGGGTKTQYF.